Below are 32 T cell receptor beta chains sequenced from a single sample in a study of blood T cell repertoires in COVID-19 (dated by TCRdb to the early 2020s). The library was prepared using the immunoSEQ multiplex PCR assay. TCRdb stores this immuneACCESS table with in-frame sequences only. Part of the clones is absent; in the studies checked, under half of the shortfall reflects unresolved V genes, and no reason is known for the rest. Recorded for this sample are 290,000 or so clones; 70% to 90% of them occurred a single time. The top ten hold roughly 1.3% of the sample. Sequenced material: peripheral blood. The receptors were sampled from a man aged 65 to 79 with acute or convalescent COVID-19.

The CDR3 DNA sequence: TGCGCCAGCAGCCCCGATAGCGGGGGCCCGGGGGAGCAGTACTTC. Its protein is CASSPDSGGPGEQYF. This sequence joins TRBV5-1 and TRBJ2-7, with 9 nucleotides matching TRBD2. Trimming removed 4 bases from V and 7 bases from J; junction bases left unmatched: 12. The germline V gene has CDR1 SGHRS and CDR2 YFSETQ. The CDR3 contains 15 residues.

There are a few counts of this clone. This chain connects TRBV11-2 to TRBJ2-1; maybe TRBD1 (6 bases). V dropped 6 bases and J dropped 5 bases, with 11 bases sitting between them. The CDR3 runs to 13 residues. Germline CDR1 is SGHAT and CDR2 is FQNNGV. CDR3 residues: CASSQDRNNEQFF. DNA of the CDR3: TGTGCCAGCAGTCAGGACAGAAACAATGAGCAGTTCTTC.

The chain combines TRBV20-1 with TRBJ1-1, with a weak D call TRBD1 (5 bases). The germline CDR1 and CDR2 sequences are DFQATT and SNEGSKA (reference sequence). V shed 3 bases and J shed 7 bases, with 9 bases lying between them. The CDR3 contains 11 residues. The CDR3 sequence: CSARGPGEAFF. The CDR3 DNA reads as TGCAGTGCTAGGGGGCCAGGTGAAGCTTTCTTT.

This clone was detected a few times. This chain uses TRBV6-5 with TRBJ2-7; D uncertain. The CDR3 length is 13 residues. V lost 6 bases to trimming and J lost 6 bases, with 15 bases between them. Germline lookup yields CDR1 MNHEY and CDR2 SVGAGI. The CDR3 spells CASRLALDGEQYF. The CDR3 nucleotides read TGTGCCAGCAGGTTGGCCCTCGATGGCGAGCAGTACTTC.

V and J are TRBV6-1 and TRBJ1-5; 7 bases align to TRBD1. The CDR3 sequence is 14 residues long. V gave up 1 base and J gave up 4 bases; unmatched junction bases: 1. Germline lookup yields CDR1 MNHNS and CDR2 SASEGT. The CDR3 DNA sequence: TGTGCCAGCAGTGAAGGGGACAGAAATCAGCCCCAGCATTTT. Protein product: CASSEGDRNQPQHF.

CDR3 region: CATSDKGANKRDEQFF. The CDR3 nucleotides read TGTGCCACCAGTGATAAGGGGGCTAACAAAAGGGATGAGCAGTTCTTC. The rearrangement joins TRBV24-1 to TRBJ2-1; 7 bases are a match to TRBD1. This CDR3 is 16 amino acids long. Unmatched junction bases numbered 12, after V lost 3 bases and J lost 8 bases. The germline V gene encodes CDR1 KGHDR and CDR2 SFDVKD.

This chain links TRBV28 with TRBJ1-2; no clear D gene. From germline, CDR1 is MDHEN and CDR2 SYDVKM. CDR3 length equals 14 residues. V lost 3 bases to trimming and J lost 1 base, with 9 bases between them. CDR3 protein: CASSLPESNYGYTF. The CDR3 DNA sequence: TGTGCCAGCAGTTTGCCAGAAAGTAACTATGGCTACACCTTC.

V gene TRBV6-5 combines with J gene TRBJ2-1, with 8 nucleotides matching TRBD1. V lost 8 bases and J lost 5; bases outside the gene matches: 11. Germline CDR1 MNHEY, CDR2 SVGAGI. The CDR3 has 15 residues. CDR3 loop: CASGSGTGLNNEQFF. CDR3 in DNA: TGTGCCAGCGGTAGTGGGACAGGACTAAACAATGAGCAGTTCTTC.

The chain links TRBV7-9 to TRBJ1-6, with TRBD1 identical over 8 bases. The CDR3 covers 16 residues. The ends lost 2 bases at V and 7 bases at J; junction bases unmatched: 7. The germline V gene has CDR1 SEHNR and CDR2 FQNEAQ (reference sequence). The CDR3 DNA follows: TGTGCCAGCAGCTTACCGACGGGACAGGTCAATTCACCCCTCCACTTT. It specifies CASSLPTGQVNSPLHF.

V and J are TRBV4-3 and TRBJ2-1, with D hard to call. Looked up from germline, CDR1 is LGHNA and CDR2 is YSLEER. The CDR3 covers 15 residues. V was shortened by 0 bases and J by 1 base, with 7 bases between the two germline ends. The CDR3 DNA is TGCGCCAGCAGCCAAGATGTACAATCCTACAATGAGCAGTTCTTC. As protein: CASSQDVQSYNEQFF.

This clone showed up just once. The CDR3 coding sequence is TGTGCCAGCAGCGTAGGGCTAGCGGGAGTCACCGGGGAGCTGTTTTTT. This gives the protein CASSVGLAGVTGELFF. This chain connects TRBV9 to TRBJ2-2; 10 bases map to TRBD2. The V gene's germline CDR1 is SGDLS and CDR2 YYNGEE. The J segment lost 4 bases and the V segment lost 0 bases, leaving 3 bases of the junction unmatched. The CDR3 consists of 16 residues.

CDR3 nucleotides: TGTGCCAGCAGTGGGGGACTCGTCTACGAGCAGTACTTC. Its protein is CASSGGLVYEQYF. V gene TRBV2 combines with J gene TRBJ2-7, with D perhaps matching TRBD2 (6 bases). The CDR3 runs 13 residues. Trimming pared 4 bases from V and 3 bases from J, leaving 10 bases between. The V gene's germline CDR1 is SNHLY and CDR2 FYNNEI.

This clone was recorded once. The chain combines TRBV7-2 with TRBJ1-6; no definite D call. The CDR3 loop spans 12 amino acids. Germline V gives CDR1 SGHTA, CDR2 FQGNSA. The V end lost 1 base, the J end lost 8 bases, and 3 bases lay between the germline ends. The CDR3 reads CASSLGDSPLHF. The DNA for the CDR3 is TGTGCCAGCAGCTTAGGCGATTCACCCCTCCACTTT.

This clone has a single count. The chain is built from TRBV5-1 and TRBJ1-2, with no clear D. CDR3 length equals 14 residues. The V and J ends lost 0 bases and 7 bases respectively, with 13 bases between them. Germline V gene sequence: CDR1 SGHRS, CDR2 YFSETQ. Here the CDR3 DNA reads TGCGCCAGCAGCTTGGAATCCTCAGGATTTGGCTACACCTTC. This translates into CASSLESSGFGYTF.

The genes are TRBV7-9 and TRBJ2-1, with TRBD2 identical over 14 bases. V shed 6 bases, J shed 10 bases, and the junction held 8 bases outside the gene matches. This CDR3 comprises 15 residues. Germline lookup yields CDR1 SEHNR and CDR2 FQNEAQ (reference sequence). CDR3 nucleotides: TGTGCCAGCAGGGCCGGGACTAGCGGGAGTTTCGAGCAGTTCTTC. It specifies CASRAGTSGSFEQFF.

The chain is built from TRBV6-5 and TRBJ2-3, with 7 bases fitting TRBD2. V shed 5 bases and J 8 bases; nucleotides not matched to a gene: 10. The CDR3 sequence is 14 residues long. Germline V CDR1 and CDR2: MNHEY, SVGAGI. The CDR3 protein is CASSPAGRLFTQYF. The CDR3 DNA follows: TGTGCCAGCAGTCCAGCGGGGCGACTATTTACGCAGTATTTT.

CDR3 loop: CASSQDIVGTSGRDEQFF. The CDR3 nucleotides are TGTGCCAGCAGCCAAGATATCGTCGGGACTAGCGGGAGGGATGAGCAGTTCTTC. The gene calls are TRBV14 and TRBJ2-1; 16 positions match TRBD2. Germline-derived CDR1 and CDR2 are SGHDN and FVKESK. CDR3 length: 18 residues. The J segment lost 8 bases and the V segment lost 0 bases, leaving 7 bases of the junction unmatched.

The J gene is TRBJ1-3, the V gene TRBV7-6; 7 nucleotides align to TRBD1. Germline CDR1 and CDR2: SGHVS and FNYEAQ. The V and J ends lost 6 bases and 0 bases, in that order; junction bases with no gene match: 11. There are 17 residues in the CDR3. The CDR3 loop is CASRLGVGQVSGNTIYF. For the CDR3, the DNA is TGTGCCAGCAGATTGGGGGTCGGACAGGTCTCTGGAAACACCATATATTTT.

This clone showed up just once. CDR3 in DNA: TGTGCCATTAAGGGACTAGCGGAGGGCGGTGAGCAGTTCTTC. Protein sequence: CAIKGLAEGGEQFF. V gene TRBV10-3 combines with J gene TRBJ2-1, with TRBD2 matching 11 bases. The CDR3 is made up of 14 amino acids. The ends lost 9 bases at V and 9 bases at J; junction bases unmatched: 10. Germline V CDR1 and CDR2: ENHRY, SYGVKD.

This sequence joins TRBV24-1 and TRBJ2-5; 10 positions agree with TRBD1. The CDR3 has 15 residues. Trimming cost V 5 bases and J 5 bases; bases outside gene matches: 7. Germline lookup yields CDR1 KGHDR and CDR2 SFDVKD. The CDR3 DNA reads TGTGCCACCAGTGCCCCGACAGGGGGCGCGGAGACCCAGTACTTC. Translated: CATSAPTGGAETQYF.

The chain has TRBV5-1 and TRBJ2-7; 9 positions match TRBD1. J gave up 6 bases and V 0 bases, and 4 bases lay outside the gene matches. The CDR3 loop spans 14 amino acids. CDR1 SGHRS and CDR2 YFSETQ come from the germline V gene. The CDR3 sequence is CASSLGTGGSEQYF. CDR3 coding DNA: TGCGCCAGCAGCTTGGGAACAGGGGGCTCCGAGCAGTACTTC. Full variable domain (rest looked up from reference TRBV5-1 and TRBJ2-7): KAGVTQTPRYLIKTRGQQVTLSCSPISGHRSVSWYQQTPGQGLQFLFEYFSETQRNKGNFPGRFSGRQFSNSRSEMNVSTLELGDSALYLCASSLGTGGSEQYFGPGTRLTVT.

The chain links TRBV4-3 to TRBJ1-1, with D unclear. Germline V gene data show CDR1 as LGHNA and CDR2 as YSLEER. Trimming took off 0 bases at V and 1 base at J, with 6 bases between the two ends. This CDR3 comprises 14 residues. The DNA for the CDR3 is TGCGCCAGCAGCCAAGATACCAGGAACACTGAAGCTTTCTTT. Translation gives CASSQDTRNTEAFF.

The rearrangement joins TRBV7-2 to TRBJ2-1; D might be TRBD2 (6 bases). Trimming removed 3 bases from V and 6 bases from J, with 12 bases in between. CDR3 size: 14 residues. Germline loops: CDR1 SGHTA, CDR2 FQGNSA. The DNA for the CDR3 is TGTGCCAGCAGCTTGGGACTCCTTAGCAATGAGCAGTTCTTC. Its protein product is CASSLGLLSNEQFF.

The chain combines TRBV20-1 with TRBJ1-4; D remains unclear. The germline V and J ends were trimmed by 2 bases and 5 bases, with 3 bases remaining between them. The germline gives CDR1 DFQATT, CDR2 SNEGSKA (reference sequence). The CDR3 runs to 11 residues. The CDR3: CSARPNEKLFF. The CDR3 DNA is TGCAGTGCTAGACCGAATGAAAAACTGTTTTTT.

The rearrangement joins TRBV9 to TRBJ1-6; D gene unclear. The CDR3 has 15 amino acids. In germline, CDR1 is SGDLS, CDR2 YYNGEE. The V end lost 0 bases, the J end lost 7 bases, and 11 bases lay between the germline ends. CDR3 sequence: CASSVDPIGNSPLHF. The CDR3 DNA is TGTGCCAGCAGCGTAGACCCTATCGGGAATTCACCCCTCCACTTT.

The rearrangement joins TRBV12-3 or TRBV12-4 to TRBJ1-1; D gene ambiguous. This CDR3 has 12 residues. V lost 1 base, J lost 8 bases, and 8 bases lay in between. The CDR3 reads CASSLGREEAFF. The CDR3 DNA reads TGTGCCAGCAGTTTAGGGAGGGAGGAAGCTTTCTTT.

This clone was observed a single time. The chain links TRBV3-1 (or the pseudogene TRBV3-2) to TRBJ2-7, with 7 bases lining up with TRBD2. The CDR3 extends over 13 amino acids. With V trimmed by 0 bases and J by 6 bases, 2 bases remained unmatched. In germline, CDR1 is LGHDT, CDR2 YNNKEL (reference sequence). Written as DNA, the CDR3 is TGTGCCAGCAGCCAAGACAGGGAGGGCGAGCAGTACTTC. Protein: CASSQDREGEQYF.

The chain recombines TRBV28 with TRBJ2-5, with 9 bases that match TRBD2. Looked up from germline, CDR1 is MDHEN and CDR2 is SYDVKM. After removal of 8 bases from V and 2 bases from J, the junction contained 9 bases not matched to a gene. The CDR3 runs to 15 residues. The CDR3 reads CASSSGAGGQETQYF. CDR3 DNA: TGTGCCAGCTCCTCGGGGGCGGGAGGGCAAGAGACCCAGTACTTC.

The V call is TRBV6-5, the J call TRBJ2-1, with 7 bases matching TRBD2. V shed 7 bases, J shed 2 bases, and the junction held 5 bases outside the gene matches. Germline-derived CDR1 and CDR2 are MNHEY and SVGAGI. The CDR3 covers 14 residues. The CDR3 coding sequence is TGTGCCAGCACCCGGGGGAGGGCCTACAATGAGCAGTTCTTC. Amino acids: CASTRGRAYNEQFF.

V and J are TRBV5-4 and TRBJ2-2; maybe TRBD2 (6 bases). This CDR3 has 15 amino acids. Germline V gives CDR1 SGHNT, CDR2 YYREEE (reference sequence). The ends were cut back, 10 bases at V and 0 bases at J, with 16 bases in the middle. CDR3 DNA sequence: TGTGCCTCAGCGAGGGAGGCCGCGAACACCGGGGAGCTGTTTTTT. This codes for CASAREAANTGELFF.

J is TRBJ2-2 and V is TRBV11-2; 8 bases align to TRBD2. After removal of 4 bases from V and 5 bases from J, the junction contained 9 bases not matched to a gene. Germline V gives CDR1 SGHAT, CDR2 FQNNGV. The CDR3 is made up of 16 amino acids. CDR3 bases: TGTGCCAGCAGCTCACCGGGACTAGGGGCGACCGGGGAGCTGTTTTTT. The encoded protein is CASSSPGLGATGELFF.

This clone was found once. The gene calls are TRBV30 and TRBJ2-3, with a possible D match to TRBD2 (5 bases). Germline assignment: CDR1 GTSNPN and CDR2 SVGIG (reference sequence). This CDR3 is built from 15 residues. Trimming removed 0 bases from V and 2 bases from J, with 12 bases in between. The CDR3 DNA sequence: TGTGCCTGGAGTGTATCCCTAGCCTTCACAGATACGCAGTATTTT. Amino acid sequence: CAWSVSLAFTDTQYF.